A single sample gave rise to the 24 T cell receptor beta chains below, sequenced in a study of shared clonotypes between healthy human individuals. Here immunoSEQ multiplex PCR was the method, and the copy in TCRdb shows in-frame clones only, minus some. The repertoire holds around 510,000 clones, with about 96% as singletons. The sample consisted of naive CD4+ T cells sorted from blood. Subset indicated: CD45RA+ positively selected. These receptors came from a woman aged 30 to 39 in good health.

J is TRBJ2-3 and V is TRBV28; 7 nucleotides line up with TRBD1. Germline V gives CDR1 MDHEN, CDR2 SYDVKM. J gave up 3 bases and V 8 bases, and 8 bases lay outside the gene matches. The CDR3 sequence is 14 residues long. CDR3 protein: CASLTDRATDTQYF. In DNA, the CDR3 is TGTGCCAGCCTGACTGACAGGGCGACAGATACGCAGTATTTT.

The chain joins TRBV28 to TRBJ2-3; D is uncertain. The ends were cut back, 10 bases at V and 5 bases at J, with 13 bases in the middle. This CDR3 has 12 residues. The germline CDR1 and CDR2 sequences are MDHEN and SYDVKM. The CDR3 sequence is CATHKTGDTQYF. Written as DNA, the CDR3 is TGTGCCACCCATAAGACCGGAGATACGCAGTATTTT.

The chain combines TRBV5-8 with TRBJ2-7; D unresolved. Between the trimmed V and J ends, which lost 0 bases and 2 bases, there was a span of 6 bases. Germline V lookup: CDR1 SGHTS, CDR2 YDEGEE. The CDR3 runs to 13 residues. The CDR3 nucleotides read TGTGCCAGCAGCTTGGGCCCTCCCTACGAGCAGTACTTC. This translates into CASSLGPPYEQYF.

V usage is TRBV7-9 and J usage is TRBJ2-1; TRBD1 might be the D (5 bases). With 0 bases removed from V and 0 bases from J, the gap between germline ends came to 18 bases. The CDR3 consists of 19 residues. Germline lookup yields CDR1 SEHNR and CDR2 FQNEAQ (reference sequence). The CDR3 coding sequence is TGTGCCAGCAGCTTAGCGAGGCATTCGGCGACAGCCTCCTACAATGAGCAGTTCTTC. Its protein is CASSLARHSATASYNEQFF.

The chain uses TRBV28 and TRBJ1-5; D ambiguous. Germline CDR1 is MDHEN and CDR2 is SYDVKM. V was trimmed by 3 bases and J by 4 bases, leaving 10 bases between them. This CDR3 contains 14 residues. For the CDR3, the DNA is TGTGCCAGCAGTTTGATATCTTGGAATCAGCCCCAGCATTTT. This sequence encodes CASSLISWNQPQHF.

This clone was seen only once. The chain combines TRBV28 with TRBJ1-4, with a tentative D call TRBD1 (5 bases). Trimming left V 4 bases short and J 10 bases short, with 19 bases between. The CDR3 loop spans 15 amino acids. CDR1 is MDHEN and CDR2 is SYDVKM in the germline V gene. CDR3 in amino acids: CASSWGEGSVAKLFF. The CDR3 nucleotides read TGTGCCAGCAGTTGGGGTGAGGGGTCGGTGGCAAAACTGTTTTTT. Filled out from reference TRBV28 and TRBJ1-4, the complete variable domain reads DVKVTQSSRYLVKRTGEKVFLECVQDMDHENMFWYRQDPGLGLRLIYFSYDVKMKEKGDIPEGYSVSREKKERFSLILESASTNQTSMYLCASSWGEGSVAKLFFGSGTQLSVL.

This sequence joins TRBV2 and TRBJ2-5, with D tentatively TRBD2 (5 bases). Looked up from germline, CDR1 is SNHLY and CDR2 is FYNNEI. V gave up 7 bases and J gave up 4 bases, with 13 bases separating them. The CDR3 sequence is 13 residues long. The CDR3 loop is CASKVLALETQYF. The CDR3 DNA follows: TGTGCCAGCAAGGTGCTAGCTCTAGAGACCCAGTACTTC.

The J gene is TRBJ2-5, the V gene TRBV25-1, with no clear D. The CDR3 is 14 residues long. Trimming left V 3 bases short and J 0 bases short, with 8 bases between. Per the germline V gene, CDR1 is MGHDK and CDR2 is SYGVNS. CDR3 DNA: TGTGCCAGCAGTGACCAAGTGTACCAAGAGACCCAGTACTTC. It codes for CASSDQVYQETQYF.

The chain combines TRBV25-1 with TRBJ1-2; possibly TRBD1 for D (6 bases). Germline assignment: CDR1 MGHDK and CDR2 SYGVNS. V was pared by 1 base and J by 2 bases, with 8 bases between. The CDR3 has 14 residues. In nucleotides, the CDR3 is TGTGCCAGCAGTGAATCTGGACAGAACTATGGCTACACCTTC. This encodes CASSESGQNYGYTF.

The V call is TRBV27, the J call TRBJ1-5, with D unclear. V gave up 9 bases and J gave up 11 bases, with 20 bases separating them. The CDR3 is 13 residues long. Per the germline V gene, CDR1 is MNHEY and CDR2 is SMNVEV (reference sequence). The CDR3 here is CASYPIRTKTQHF. The CDR3 nucleotides read TGTGCCAGTTATCCGATCAGGACGAAGACCCAGCATTTT.

The gene calls are TRBV18 and TRBJ2-3; D may be TRBD1 (5 bases). Trimming took off 1 base at V and 1 base at J, with 18 bases between the two ends. CDR3 length: 18 residues. Germline V gene sequence: CDR1 KGHSH, CDR2 LQKENI. The CDR3 region is CASSPLYPKATGTDTQYF. The CDR3 region has the DNA TGTGCCAGCTCACCACTTTATCCCAAAGCGACAGGCACAGATACGCAGTATTTT.

V usage is TRBV5-6 and J usage is TRBJ1-1; TRBD1 matches 7 bases. This CDR3 spans 15 amino acids. J lost 6 bases, V lost 4 bases, and 12 bases had no gene match. Germline lookup yields CDR1 SGHDT and CDR2 YYEEEE. CDR3 sequence reads: CASSDPGQRGAEAFF. The CDR3 DNA follows: TGTGCCAGCAGCGATCCGGGACAGAGGGGCGCTGAAGCTTTCTTT. The full variable domain, its missing parts supplied by reference TRBV5-6 and TRBJ1-1, is DAGVTQSPTHLIKTRGQQVTLRCSPKSGHDTVSWYQQALGQGPQFIFQYYEEEERQRGNFPDRFSGHQFPNYSSELNVNALLLGDSALYLCASSDPGQRGAEAFFGQGTRLTVV.

The V gene is TRBV5-1, the J gene TRBJ2-2; tentatively, D is TRBD1 (6 bases). The germline CDR1 and CDR2 sequences are SGHRS and YFSETQ. The CDR3 consists of 16 residues. V dropped 3 bases and J dropped 0 bases, with 12 bases sitting between them. CDR3 sequence (DNA): TGCGCCAGCAGCTCTGACAGGTCTCCGAACACCGGGGAGCTGTTTTTT. This sequence encodes CASSSDRSPNTGELFF.

V and J are TRBV27 and TRBJ1-1, with D maybe TRBD1 (5 bases). CDR3 length: 13 amino acids. Germline V lookup: CDR1 MNHEY, CDR2 SMNVEV (reference sequence). V dropped 5 bases and J dropped 5 bases, with 12 bases sitting between them. The CDR3 reads CASSTFRETEAFF. CDR3 nucleotide sequence: TGTGCCAGCAGTACTTTCAGGGAGACTGAAGCTTTCTTT.

This chain connects TRBV2 to TRBJ1-6, with a tentative D call TRBD1 (5 bases). Trimming took 3 bases from V and 7 from J, leaving 10 bases between them. The CDR3 length is 14 residues. CDR1 is SNHLY, CDR2 FYNNEI, per germline. As DNA, the CDR3 is TGTGCCAGCAGTGAGACCCGACAGAATTCACCCCTCCACTTT. Encoded protein: CASSETRQNSPLHF.

The rearrangement uses TRBV4-2 and TRBJ1-2; D not resolved. The germline gives CDR1 LGHNA, CDR2 YNFKEQ. This CDR3 spans 13 amino acids. Deletions cut 0 bases from V and 4 bases from J, with 6 bases between. The CDR3 loop reads CASSQEGPYGYTF. The DNA for the CDR3 is TGTGCCAGCAGCCAAGAGGGTCCCTATGGCTACACCTTC.

The chain is built from TRBV9 and TRBJ2-3; D not certain. The germline gives CDR1 SGDLS, CDR2 YYNGEE. CDR3 length: 14 residues. Trimming removed 1 base from V and 1 base from J, with 7 bases in between. As DNA, the CDR3 is TGTGCCAGCAGCGTAACGTGGGGCACAGATACGCAGTATTTT. It is translated as CASSVTWGTDTQYF.

This chain connects TRBV7-9 to TRBJ2-6, with 9 bases that match TRBD1. The CDR3 is 17 residues long. Germline CDR1 reads SEHNR; CDR2 reads FQNEAQ (reference sequence). Unmatched junction bases numbered 5, after V lost 4 bases and J lost 1 base. Written as DNA, the CDR3 is TGTGCCAGCAGCTCAACCGGGACAGGGTCTGGGGCCAACGTCCTGACTTTC. The encoded protein is CASSSTGTGSGANVLTF.

The chain combines TRBV5-5 with TRBJ2-7, with 8 bases identical to TRBD2. The trim removed 5 bases at V and 3 bases at J, leaving 13 bases unmatched. The CDR3 consists of 16 residues. From germline, CDR1 is SGHKS and CDR2 YYEKEE (reference sequence). The CDR3 reads CASSPTSAWGGYEQYF. CDR3 DNA: TGTGCCAGCAGTCCGACTAGCGCGTGGGGGGGCTACGAGCAGTACTTC.

The chain employs TRBV5-1 and TRBJ1-2; TRBD1 is a possible D gene (6 bases). The germline gives CDR1 SGHRS, CDR2 YFSETQ. Trimming stripped 5 bases from V and 8 bases from J, with 25 bases between. The CDR3 runs 16 residues. This CDR3 reads CASRQNPGTSPTGYTF. CDR3 DNA: TGCGCCAGCAGACAAAACCCCGGGACATCCCCTACCGGCTACACCTTC.

The chain uses TRBV28 and TRBJ1-2; D remains ambiguous. CDR1 MDHEN and CDR2 SYDVKM come from the germline V gene. The CDR3 covers 15 residues. Trimming pared 5 bases from V and 5 bases from J, leaving 18 bases between. The CDR3 DNA reads TGTGCCAGCAGTGCGCGCGAGGCTTCCGTTTATGGCTACACCTTC. It encodes CASSAREASVYGYTF.

The chain has TRBV11-2 and TRBJ2-6; D not resolved. V shed 3 bases and J shed 1 base, with 4 bases lying between them. CDR3 length: 14 amino acids. Germline CDR1 SGHAT, CDR2 FQNNGV. The CDR3 region is CASSFSSGANVLTF. CDR3 nucleotide sequence: TGTGCCAGCAGCTTCAGTTCTGGGGCCAACGTCCTGACTTTC. The full variable domain, its missing parts supplied by reference TRBV11-2 and TRBJ2-6, is EAGVAQSPRYKIIEKRQSVAFWCNPISGHATLYWYQQILGQGPKLLIQFQNNGVVDDSQLPKDRFSAERLKGVDSTLKIQPAKLEDSAVYLCASSFSSGANVLTFGAGSRLTVL.

This sequence joins TRBV7-2 and TRBJ2-7; 14 bases match TRBD2. The V gene end was trimmed by 4 bases and the J gene end by 2 bases; junction bases not matched to a gene: 10. Germline V gives CDR1 SGHTA, CDR2 FQGNSA. CDR3 size: 18 residues. CDR3 in amino acids: CASSSRGTSGSLPYEQYF. The CDR3 region has the DNA TGTGCCAGCAGCTCGAGGGGGACTAGCGGGAGTCTTCCCTACGAGCAGTACTTC.

J is TRBJ1-1 and V is TRBV5-1, with D maybe TRBD1 (5 bases). This CDR3 comprises 15 residues. V was shortened by 0 bases and J by 5 bases, with 14 bases between the two germline ends. Germline CDR1 reads SGHRS; CDR2 reads YFSETQ. This CDR3 is CASSLVTVGTTEAFF. DNA of the CDR3: TGCGCCAGCAGCTTGGTTACGGTCGGGACGACTGAAGCTTTCTTT.